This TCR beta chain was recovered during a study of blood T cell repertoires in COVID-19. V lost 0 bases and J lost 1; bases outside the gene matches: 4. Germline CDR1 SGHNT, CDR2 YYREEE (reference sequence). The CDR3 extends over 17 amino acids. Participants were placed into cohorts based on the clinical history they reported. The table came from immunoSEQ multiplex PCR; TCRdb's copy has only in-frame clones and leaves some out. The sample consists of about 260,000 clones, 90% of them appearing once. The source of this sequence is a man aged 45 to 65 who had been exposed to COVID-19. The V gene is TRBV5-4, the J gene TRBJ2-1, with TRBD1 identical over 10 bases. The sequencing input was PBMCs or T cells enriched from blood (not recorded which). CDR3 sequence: CASSLDPGQGSYNEQFF. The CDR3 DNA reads TGTGCCAGCAGCTTGGACCCGGGACAGGGGTCCTACAATGAGCAGTTCTTC.